This T cell receptor (beta chain) is from a study of blood T cell repertoires in COVID-19. CDR1 and CDR2 (germline): KGHSH, LQKENI. V gave up 4 bases and J gave up 9 bases, with 15 bases separating them. The CDR3 sequence is 13 residues long. Libraries were prepared by immunoSEQ multiplex PCR; TCRdb keeps only in-frame clonotypes and omits some of them. The table records tens of thousands of clones, approximately 80% of them present only once. This clonotype was obtained from a man in his forties or fifties with COVID-19, enrolled during active disease. Sequencing was performed on peripheral blood. This chain connects TRBV18 to TRBJ1-1; TRBD1 might be the D (5 bases). CDR3 loop: CASSLPGMNQAFF. CDR3 DNA: TGTGCCAGCTCACTGCCAGGGATGAACCAAGCTTTCTTT.